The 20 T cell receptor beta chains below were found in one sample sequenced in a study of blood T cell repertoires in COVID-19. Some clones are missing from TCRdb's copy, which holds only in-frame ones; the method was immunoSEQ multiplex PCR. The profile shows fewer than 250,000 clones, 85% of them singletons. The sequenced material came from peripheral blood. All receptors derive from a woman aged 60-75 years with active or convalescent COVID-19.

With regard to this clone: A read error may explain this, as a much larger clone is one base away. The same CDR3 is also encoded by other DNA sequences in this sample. The CDR3: CASSLDRDTEAFF. CDR3 nucleotide sequence: TGTGCCAGCAGCTTAGATCGCGACACTGAAGCTTTCTTT. The gene calls are TRBV11-2 and TRBJ1-1, with D unresolved. Germline CDR1 and CDR2: SGHAT and FQNNGV. The CDR3 length is 13 residues. V dropped 0 bases and J dropped 3 bases, with 5 bases sitting between them.

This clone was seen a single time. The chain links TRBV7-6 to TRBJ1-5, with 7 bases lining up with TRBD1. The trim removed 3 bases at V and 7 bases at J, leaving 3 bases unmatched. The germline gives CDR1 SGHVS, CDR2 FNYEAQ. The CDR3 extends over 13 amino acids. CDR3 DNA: TGTGCCAGCAGCTTGGAGACAGGGCAGCCCCAGCATTTT. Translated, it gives CASSLETGQPQHF. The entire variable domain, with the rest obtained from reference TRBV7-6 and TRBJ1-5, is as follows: GAGVSQSPRYKVTKRGQDVALRCDPISGHVSLYWYRQALGQGPEFLTYFNYEAQQDKSGLPNDRFSAERPEGSISTLTIQRTEQRDSAMYRCASSLETGQPQHFGDGTRLSIL.

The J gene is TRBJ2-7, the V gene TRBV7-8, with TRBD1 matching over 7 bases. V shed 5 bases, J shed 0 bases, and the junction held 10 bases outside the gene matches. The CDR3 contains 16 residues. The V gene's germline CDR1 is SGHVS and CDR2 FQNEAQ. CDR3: CASSVRNRDSSYEQYF. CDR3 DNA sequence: TGTGCCAGCAGCGTAAGAAACCGGGACAGCTCCTACGAGCAGTACTTC.

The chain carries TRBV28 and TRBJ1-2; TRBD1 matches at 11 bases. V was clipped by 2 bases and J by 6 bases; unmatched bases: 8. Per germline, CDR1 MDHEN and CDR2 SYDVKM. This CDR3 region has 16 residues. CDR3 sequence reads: CASSLGRRTGGDGYTF. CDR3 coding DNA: TGTGCCAGCAGTTTAGGGCGTCGGACAGGGGGCGATGGCTACACCTTC.

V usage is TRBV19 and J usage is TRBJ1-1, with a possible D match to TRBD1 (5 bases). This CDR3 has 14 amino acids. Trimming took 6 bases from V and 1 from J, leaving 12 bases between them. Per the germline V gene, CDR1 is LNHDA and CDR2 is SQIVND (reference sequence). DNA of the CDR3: TGTGCCAGTAGAAGTCGGGGGGGGAACACTGAAGCTTTCTTT. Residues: CASRSRGGNTEAFF.

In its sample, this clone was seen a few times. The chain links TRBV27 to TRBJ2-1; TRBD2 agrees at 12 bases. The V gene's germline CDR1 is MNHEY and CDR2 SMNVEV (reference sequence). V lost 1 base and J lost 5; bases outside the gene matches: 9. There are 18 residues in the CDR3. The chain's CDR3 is CASSLLASGRGAHNEQFF. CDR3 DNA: TGTGCCAGCAGTTTATTGGCTAGCGGGAGGGGGGCGCACAATGAGCAGTTCTTC.

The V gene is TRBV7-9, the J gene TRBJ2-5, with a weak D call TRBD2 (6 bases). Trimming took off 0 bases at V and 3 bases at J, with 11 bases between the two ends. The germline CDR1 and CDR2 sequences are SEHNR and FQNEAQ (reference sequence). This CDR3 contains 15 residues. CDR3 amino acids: CASSLAVGGEETQYF. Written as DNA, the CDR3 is TGTGCCAGCAGCTTAGCGGTTGGAGGGGAAGAGACCCAGTACTTC.

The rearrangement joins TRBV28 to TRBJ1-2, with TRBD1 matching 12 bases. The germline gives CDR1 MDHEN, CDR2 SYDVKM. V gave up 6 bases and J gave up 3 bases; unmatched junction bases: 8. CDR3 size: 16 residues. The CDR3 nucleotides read TGTGCCAGCAGCCAGGGGGGGACAGGGGGCTACTATGGCTACACCTTC. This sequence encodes CASSQGGTGGYYGYTF.

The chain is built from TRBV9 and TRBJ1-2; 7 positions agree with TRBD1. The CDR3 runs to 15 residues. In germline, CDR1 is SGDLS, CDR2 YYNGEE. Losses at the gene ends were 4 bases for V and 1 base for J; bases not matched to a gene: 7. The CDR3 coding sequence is TGTGCCAGCAGCCCTAGACAGGGAATTAACTATGGCTACACCTTC. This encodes CASSPRQGINYGYTF.

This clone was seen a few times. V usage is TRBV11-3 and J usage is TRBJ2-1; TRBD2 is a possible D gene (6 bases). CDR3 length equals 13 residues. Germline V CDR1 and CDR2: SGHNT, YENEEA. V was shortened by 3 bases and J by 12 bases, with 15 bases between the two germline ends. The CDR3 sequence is CASSFRRGRGQFF. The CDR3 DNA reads TGTGCCAGCAGCTTTAGGAGGGGCCGCGGGCAGTTCTTC.

The CDR3 here is CASSSRTSGSSYNEQFF. The CDR3 DNA reads as TGTGCCAGCAGCTCTAGGACTAGCGGCAGCTCCTACAATGAGCAGTTCTTC. The V and J genes are TRBV11-3 and TRBJ2-1, with 10 bases fitting TRBD2. Germline V gene data show CDR1 as SGHNT and CDR2 as YENEEA. V gave up 4 bases and J gave up 0 bases; unmatched junction bases: 6. This CDR3 is 17 amino acids long.

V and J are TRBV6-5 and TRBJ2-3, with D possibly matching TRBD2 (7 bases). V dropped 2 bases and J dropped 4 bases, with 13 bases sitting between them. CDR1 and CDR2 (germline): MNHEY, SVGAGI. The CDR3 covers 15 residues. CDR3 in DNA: TGTGCCAGCAGTTACCGGGGGGCCGAGGCAGATACGCAGTATTTT. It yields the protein CASSYRGAEADTQYF.

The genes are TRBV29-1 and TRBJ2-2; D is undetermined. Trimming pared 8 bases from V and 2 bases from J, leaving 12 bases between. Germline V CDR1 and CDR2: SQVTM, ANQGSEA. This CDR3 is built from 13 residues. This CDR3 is CSIRHLNTGELFF. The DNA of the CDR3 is TGCAGCATTAGACACCTAAACACCGGGGAGCTGTTTTTT.

The CDR3 loop reads CAITNDGSNYGYTF. The CDR3 nucleotides read TGTGCCATCACCAACGACGGGTCTAACTATGGCTACACCTTC. The J gene is TRBJ1-2, the V gene TRBV10-3; no reliable D call. Germline loops: CDR1 ENHRY, CDR2 SYGVKD. V lost 7 bases and J 0 bases, leaving 12 bases between the germline ends. The CDR3 consists of 14 residues.

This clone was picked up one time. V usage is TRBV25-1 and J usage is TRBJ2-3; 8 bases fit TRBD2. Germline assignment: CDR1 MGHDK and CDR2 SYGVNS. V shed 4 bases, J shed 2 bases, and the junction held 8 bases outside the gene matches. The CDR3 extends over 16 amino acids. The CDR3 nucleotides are TGTGCCAGCAGTGTTGCCACTAGCGGACCCACAGATACGCAGTATTTT. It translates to CASSVATSGPTDTQYF.

In DNA form, the CDR3 reads TGTGCCAGCAGCCGAGCACAGGGAGAGACCCAGTACTTC. Amino acids: CASSRAQGETQYF. J is TRBJ2-5 and V is TRBV14; a possible D gene is TRBD1 (6 bases). With 4 bases removed from V and 4 bases from J, the gap between germline ends came to 10 bases. The CDR3 is made up of 13 amino acids. The germline CDR1 and CDR2 sequences are SGHDN and FVKESK.

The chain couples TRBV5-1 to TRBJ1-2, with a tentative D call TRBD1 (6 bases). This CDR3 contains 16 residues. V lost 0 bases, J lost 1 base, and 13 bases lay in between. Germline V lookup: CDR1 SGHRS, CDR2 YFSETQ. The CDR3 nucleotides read TGCGCCAGCAGCTTGGAAGGGACACCCTTTAACTATGGCTACACCTTC. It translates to CASSLEGTPFNYGYTF.

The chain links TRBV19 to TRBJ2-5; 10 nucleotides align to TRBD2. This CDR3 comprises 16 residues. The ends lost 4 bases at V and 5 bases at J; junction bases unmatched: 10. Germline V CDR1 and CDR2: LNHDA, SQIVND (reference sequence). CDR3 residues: CASSRDQAGGLETQYF. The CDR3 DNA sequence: TGTGCCAGTAGTAGGGATCAAGCGGGAGGGCTGGAGACCCAGTACTTC.

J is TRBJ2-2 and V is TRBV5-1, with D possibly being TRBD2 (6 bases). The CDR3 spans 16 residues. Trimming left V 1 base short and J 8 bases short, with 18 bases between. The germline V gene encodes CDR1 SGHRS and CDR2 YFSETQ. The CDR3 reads CASSLSTGARSGELFF. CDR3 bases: TGCGCCAGCAGCTTGTCCACGGGAGCTCGGTCAGGGGAGCTGTTTTTT. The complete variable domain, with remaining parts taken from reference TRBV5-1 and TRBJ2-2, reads KAGVTQTPRYLIKTRGQQVTLSCSPISGHRSVSWYQQTPGQGLQFLFEYFSETQRNKGNFPGRFSGRQFSNSRSEMNVSTLELGDSALYLCASSLSTGARSGELFFGEGSRLTVL.

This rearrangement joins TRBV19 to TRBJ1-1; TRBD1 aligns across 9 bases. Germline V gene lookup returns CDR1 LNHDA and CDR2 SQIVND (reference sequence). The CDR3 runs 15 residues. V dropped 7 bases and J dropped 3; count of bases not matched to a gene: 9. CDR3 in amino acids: CASMGQGKGYTEAFF. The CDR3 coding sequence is TGTGCCAGTATGGGACAGGGAAAGGGGTACACTGAAGCTTTCTTT.